Each of the 14 T cell receptor beta chains below was sequenced from the same sample in a study of CD8+ T cells in alopecia areata. RNA was extracted and reverse transcribed into cDNA as the sequencing template. Profiled with immunoSEQ multiplex PCR; TCRdb holds only in-frame clones, not every one. The data hold more than 200,000 clones, with less than 45% observed a single time. Specified treatment: oral pan-JAK inhibitor, 5-10 mg twice daily. Sequences were derived from CD4+ T cells sorted from blood, sampled at roughly week 38, from a patient treated with tofacitinib. The receptors originated from a human donor with alopecia areata.

The rearrangement uses TRBV27 and TRBJ2-3, with 13 bases identical to TRBD2. CDR1 MNHEY and CDR2 SMNVEV come from the germline V gene (reference sequence). This CDR3 region has 17 residues. V lost 6 bases and J lost 2; bases outside the gene matches: 8. In nucleotides, the CDR3 is TGTGCCAGCAGCCCCGGACTAGCGGGGGACTCCACAGATACGCAGTATTTT. Encoded protein: CASSPGLAGDSTDTQYF.

The chain recombines TRBV5-6 with TRBJ2-5; unclear D gene. Trimming shortened V by 5 bases and J by 2 bases, and 10 bases separated the two germline ends. This CDR3 comprises 13 residues. CDR1 is SGHDT, CDR2 YYEEEE, per germline. The CDR3 sequence: CASSSQLQETQYF. The CDR3 nucleotides are TGTGCCAGCAGTTCACAGCTTCAAGAGACCCAGTACTTC.

This clone was seen more than once but under ten times. The chain employs TRBV28 and TRBJ2-2; 7 bases are a match to TRBD1. This CDR3 region has 14 residues. With 6 bases clipped from V and 4 bases from J, the junction kept 5 bases outside the gene matches. Germline V CDR1 and CDR2: MDHEN, SYDVKM. The CDR3 DNA follows: TGTGCCAGCAGACCCAGGACAGGCACCGGGGAGCTGTTTTTT. Translating it yields CASRPRTGTGELFF.

CDR3 protein: CASSRDRRTDTQYF. CDR3 DNA sequence: TGTGCCAGCAGCCGGGATAGGCGCACAGATACGCAGTATTTT. The rearrangement links TRBV6-5 to TRBJ2-3, with TRBD2 as a possible D gene (5 bases). Trimming stripped 6 bases from V and 1 base from J, with 11 bases between. From germline, CDR1 is MNHEY and CDR2 SVGAGI. The CDR3 sequence is 14 residues long.

The V and J genes are TRBV30 and TRBJ1-4; perhaps TRBD1 as D (6 bases). The ends were cut back, 3 bases at V and 10 bases at J, with 15 bases in the middle. This CDR3 spans 13 amino acids. Germline CDR1 and CDR2: GTSNPN and SVGIG (reference sequence). CDR3 residues: CAWSNSIQGKLFF. The CDR3 DNA reads as TGTGCCTGGAGCAACAGTATACAGGGAAAACTGTTTTTT. Based on the CDR3 plus reference TRBV30 and TRBJ1-4, the full variable domain is SQTIHQWPATLVQPVGSPLSLECTVEGTSNPNLYWYRQAAGRGLQLLFYSVGIGQISSEVPQNLSASRPQDRQFILSSKKLLLSDSGFYLCAWSNSIQGKLFFGSGTQLSVL.

This clone was picked up a small number of times. This CDR3 is CSVAIQDDTGELFF. The CDR3 bases are TGCAGCGTTGCGATCCAGGACGACACCGGGGAGCTGTTTTTT. The J gene is TRBJ2-2, the V gene TRBV29-1; D is undetermined. Trimming stripped 4 bases from V and 3 bases from J, with 12 bases between. The germline V gene encodes CDR1 SQVTM and CDR2 ANQGSEA. The CDR3 totals 14 residues.

J is TRBJ2-1 and V is TRBV30; the D gene is possibly TRBD2 (5 bases). Germline assignment: CDR1 GTSNPN and CDR2 SVGIG (reference sequence). Trimming removed 0 bases at V and 7 bases at J, with 10 bases between. This CDR3 has 13 amino acids. The CDR3 region is CAWSVEGRNEQFF. The DNA for the CDR3 is TGTGCCTGGAGTGTAGAGGGAAGGAATGAGCAGTTCTTC.

The chain recombines TRBV11-2 with TRBJ2-5; 8 bases are shared with TRBD1. There are 14 residues in the CDR3. The V gene end was trimmed by 5 bases and the J gene end by 2 bases; junction bases not matched to a gene: 4. Germline loops: CDR1 SGHAT, CDR2 FQNNGV. CDR3: CASSLGTGQETQYF. CDR3 coding DNA: TGTGCCAGCAGCCTTGGGACAGGTCAAGAGACCCAGTACTTC.

Notes on this clone: Within the sample, other DNA sequences also encode this same CDR3. The chain couples TRBV11-2 to TRBJ2-7; no clear D gene. The germline gives CDR1 SGHAT, CDR2 FQNNGV. V lost 0 bases and J lost 2, with 5 bases in between. This CDR3 contains 13 residues. As DNA, the CDR3 is TGTGCCAGCAGCTTAGATCGTCCCTACGAGCAGTACTTC. Translation: CASSLDRPYEQYF.

The chain joins TRBV7-9 to TRBJ2-7; 7 bases match TRBD1. Per the germline V gene, CDR1 is SEHNR and CDR2 is FQNEAQ (reference sequence). There are 13 residues in the CDR3. Trimming took 4 bases from V and 2 from J; bases not matched to a gene: 2. CDR3 residues: CASSYRGTYEQYF. CDR3 DNA sequence: TGTGCCAGCAGCTACAGGGGAACCTACGAGCAGTACTTC.

This clone has a handful of counts. This chain connects TRBV29-1 to TRBJ2-3; 9 bases fit TRBD1. From germline, CDR1 is SQVTM and CDR2 ANQGSEA. The CDR3 is made up of 16 amino acids. The V gene end was trimmed by 8 bases and the J gene end by 0 bases; junction bases not matched to a gene: 12. The CDR3 sequence: CSPRDRAPSSTDTQYF. The DNA of the CDR3 is TGCAGCCCCCGGGACAGGGCTCCCTCTAGCACAGATACGCAGTATTTT.

This chain uses TRBV5-1 with TRBJ2-7, with D possibly matching TRBD1 (6 bases). This CDR3 is 13 amino acids long. Per germline, CDR1 SGHRS and CDR2 YFSETQ. Between the trimmed V and J ends, which lost 0 bases and 7 bases, there was a span of 11 bases. CDR3 loop: CASSLATGKEQYF. CDR3 coding DNA: TGCGCCAGCAGCTTGGCCACAGGGAAAGAGCAGTACTTC.

The gene calls are TRBV4-1 and TRBJ2-7; 10 bases are shared with TRBD2. V trimming: 1 base; J trimming: 4 bases; junction bases outside the gene matches: 7. The germline V gene has CDR1 MGHRA and CDR2 YSYEKL. The CDR3 consists of 16 residues. In nucleotides, the CDR3 is TGCGCCAGCAGCCAAGGGGCTAGCGGGAGATGGTACGAGCAGTACTTC. It encodes CASSQGASGRWYEQYF.

The rearrangement uses TRBV4-2 and TRBJ1-2, with a weak D call TRBD1 (6 bases). The CDR3 is 18 residues long. The V end lost 4 bases, the J end lost 0 bases, and 21 bases lay between the germline ends. CDR1 and CDR2 (germline): LGHNA, YNFKEQ. The CDR3 loop reads CASSRHHGTQDANYGYTF. Written as DNA, the CDR3 is TGTGCCAGCAGCCGTCACCATGGGACACAAGACGCTAACTATGGCTACACCTTC.